Presented here are 25 T cell receptor beta chains from one specimen sequenced in a study of OX40 agonist ivuxolimab in advanced cancers. TCRdb's table, derived via immunoSEQ multiplex PCR, lists solely in-frame clones and lacks some. The sample lists 75,000 to 95,000 clones, roughly 90% occurring once. The input for sequencing was CD4+ or CD8+ T cells sorted from blood, taken in a trial of the OX40 agonist ivuxolimab. The source of these receptors is an adult with an advanced solid tumor such as melanoma, head and neck, liver or kidney cancer.

The chain has TRBV6-1 and TRBJ2-1, with D tentatively TRBD2 (6 bases). Between the trimmed V and J ends, which lost 4 bases and 7 bases, there was a span of 14 bases. The CDR3 spans 14 residues. Germline CDR1 MNHNS, CDR2 SASEGT. CDR3 bases: TGTGCCAGCAGTGCACGACTAGACTCAAATGAGCAGTTCTTC. Translated: CASSARLDSNEQFF.

The chain is built from TRBV5-8 and TRBJ1-2, with D perhaps matching TRBD1 (5 bases). The CDR3 sequence is 15 residues long. Per the germline V gene, CDR1 is SGHTS and CDR2 is YDEGEE. Trimming left V 4 bases short and J 6 bases short, with 19 bases between. The CDR3 reads CASSNQGWRLNGYTF. The CDR3 bases are TGTGCCAGCAGCAACCAGGGTTGGAGATTAAATGGCTACACCTTC.

The rearrangement links TRBV10-3 to TRBJ2-5; D remains ambiguous. CDR3 size: 17 residues. Trimming stripped 3 bases from V and 2 bases from J, with 19 bases between. Germline V gives CDR1 ENHRY, CDR2 SYGVKD. CDR3 DNA: TGTGCCATCAGTGATTATTCCCCCGCGGCCACGCAAGAGACCCAGTACTTC. Amino acid sequence: CAISDYSPAATQETQYF.

The V call is TRBV6-5, the J call TRBJ2-7; 8 nucleotides match TRBD2. CDR1 is MNHEY, CDR2 SVGAGI, per germline. This CDR3 has 14 residues. Losses at the gene ends were 5 bases for V and 0 bases for J; bases not matched to a gene: 3. This CDR3 is CASSGGRLSYEQYF. In DNA, the CDR3 is TGTGCCAGCAGTGGCGGGAGGCTCTCCTACGAGCAGTACTTC.

The chain combines TRBV15 with TRBJ2-7, with D tentatively TRBD1 or TRBD2 (7 bases each). CDR1 is LNHNV, CDR2 YYDKDF, per germline (reference sequence). The CDR3 consists of 17 residues. V lost 5 bases to trimming and J lost 6 bases, with 26 bases between them. CDR3 sequence reads: CATSRTGIGTTAGEQYF. DNA of the CDR3: TGTGCCACCAGCCGGACAGGCATAGGGACTACGGCGGGCGAGCAGTACTTC.

The rearrangement links TRBV5-4 to TRBJ1-4; D not certain. The germline V gene has CDR1 SGHNT and CDR2 YYREEE (reference sequence). The CDR3 has 13 residues. The V and J ends lost 4 bases and 7 bases respectively, with 11 bases between them. The CDR3 region has the DNA TGTGCCAGCAGCCGGTCAGAGGCTGAAAAACTGTTTTTT. Translation: CASSRSEAEKLFF.

The rearrangement joins TRBV9 to TRBJ1-1; D not resolved. The CDR3 covers 15 residues. Germline V CDR1 and CDR2: SGDLS, YYNGEE. Trimming took off 6 bases at V and 0 bases at J, with 15 bases between the two ends. CDR3 sequence (DNA): TGTGCCAGCATCCCAGACCCAGTCGTGAACACTGAAGCTTTCTTT. As protein: CASIPDPVVNTEAFF.

The chain recombines TRBV7-9 with TRBJ2-2, with unresolved D. Germline-derived CDR1 and CDR2 are SEHNR and FQNEAQ (reference sequence). This CDR3 is 13 amino acids long. The ends were cut back, 1 base at V and 5 bases at J, with 5 bases in the middle. DNA for the CDR3: TGTGCCAGCAGCTTAGTGCGTACCGGGGAGCTGTTTTTT. Translating it yields CASSLVRTGELFF. Combining the CDR3 with reference TRBV7-9 and TRBJ2-2 gives the whole variable domain DTGVSQNPRHKITKRGQNVTFRCDPISEHNRLYWYRQTLGQGPEFLTYFQNEAQLEKSRLLSDRFSAERPKGSFSTLEIQRTEQGDSAMYLCASSLVRTGELFFGEGSRLTVL.

The chain employs TRBV28 and TRBJ1-3, with TRBD1 matching 7 bases. The CDR3 spans 13 residues. The ends lost 10 bases at V and 2 bases at J; junction bases unmatched: 5. CDR1 MDHEN and CDR2 SYDVKM come from the germline V gene. CDR3 in amino acids: CAISRGAGNTIYF. As DNA, the CDR3 is TGTGCCATCTCCAGGGGGGCTGGAAACACCATATATTTT.

The chain combines TRBV15 with TRBJ1-4; the match to TRBD1 covers 10 bases. V dropped 0 bases and J dropped 2; count of bases not matched to a gene: 9. Germline lookup yields CDR1 LNHNV and CDR2 YYDKDF (reference sequence). The CDR3 sequence is 19 residues long. The chain's CDR3 is CATSRDSDRGLWTNEKLFF. The CDR3, as DNA: TGTGCCACCAGCAGAGATTCAGACAGGGGGCTATGGACTAATGAAAAACTGTTTTTT.

The rearrangement uses TRBV28 and TRBJ2-6; 10 bases are a match to TRBD1. J was trimmed by 1 base and V by 8 bases; bases with no gene match: 5. Germline V gives CDR1 MDHEN, CDR2 SYDVKM. The CDR3 covers 16 residues. The DNA of the CDR3 is TGTGCCAGCGGGACAGGGGTAAGATCTGGGGCCAACGTCCTGACTTTC. Translating it yields CASGTGVRSGANVLTF.

The rearrangement joins TRBV7-9 to TRBJ2-3; no reliable D call. The germline CDR1 and CDR2 sequences are SEHNR and FQNEAQ (reference sequence). The V end lost 0 bases, the J end lost 4 bases, and 2 bases lay between the germline ends. This CDR3 region has 12 residues. CDR3: CASSLAADTQYF. The CDR3 nucleotides are TGTGCCAGCAGCTTAGCTGCAGATACGCAGTATTTT.

The J gene is TRBJ1-5, the V gene TRBV28; 8 positions agree with TRBD1. The CDR3 length is 16 residues. In germline, CDR1 is MDHEN, CDR2 SYDVKM. V trimming: 3 bases; J trimming: 7 bases; junction bases outside the gene matches: 11. The CDR3 protein is CASSFFSGGAGQPQHF. Written as DNA, the CDR3 is TGTGCCAGCAGTTTTTTTTCAGGGGGCGCGGGGCAGCCCCAGCATTTT.

This clone was seen only a few times. The rearrangement uses TRBV5-1 and TRBJ2-1, with D tentatively TRBD2 (6 bases). CDR1 and CDR2 from the germline V gene are SGHRS and YFSETQ. The CDR3 totals 16 residues. Trimming stripped 4 bases from V and 0 bases from J, with 14 bases between. CDR3 DNA: TGCGCCAGCAGCCCTCAATCCGGGAGCTCCTACAATGAGCAGTTCTTC. Amino acids: CASSPQSGSSYNEQFF.

The chain combines TRBV4-1 with TRBJ2-2, with 8 nucleotides matching TRBD1. Looked up from germline, CDR1 is MGHRA and CDR2 is YSYEKL. CDR3 length: 15 amino acids. After removal of 0 bases from V and 3 bases from J, the junction contained 0 bases not matched to a gene. CDR3 sequence (DNA): TGCGCCAGCAGCCAAGAGACAGGGGACACCGGGGAGCTGTTTTTT. It yields the protein CASSQETGDTGELFF.

The V gene is TRBV7-2, the J gene TRBJ2-7, with D possibly called TRBD1 or TRBD2 (5 bases each). CDR3 length: 15 residues. CDR1 SGHTA and CDR2 FQGNSA come from the germline V gene. V was pared by 3 bases and J by 3 bases, with 15 bases between. CDR3 sequence reads: CASSFRDLGNYEQYF. The CDR3, as DNA: TGTGCCAGCAGCTTTCGGGACCTAGGAAACTACGAGCAGTACTTC.

The chain has TRBV5-1 and TRBJ2-1; maybe TRBD1 (8 bases). V lost 4 bases to trimming and J lost 8 bases, with 22 bases between them. Germline V gene sequence: CDR1 SGHRS, CDR2 YFSETQ. This CDR3 is built from 16 residues. Here the CDR3 DNA reads TGCGCCAGCAGCCCCCCGTCTCGGACAGGGAGGGATGAGCAGTTCTTC. This translates into CASSPPSRTGRDEQFF.

In regard to this clone: One end of the junction varies from germline; a read error may be responsible. The chain couples TRBV2 to TRBJ2-1; 8 positions match TRBD2. CDR3 length: 15 residues. The V gene's germline CDR1 is SNHLY and CDR2 FYNNEI. CDR3 bases: TGTGCCAGCAGTGAAGTAGCGGGATCCTCCAATGAGCAGTTCTTC. It translates to CASSEVAGSSNEQFF.

The chain recombines TRBV21-1 with TRBJ2-2; TRBD1 is the table's D call and was not checked against the DNA. TRBV21-1 is a recognized pseudogene. There are 14 residues in the CDR3. The CDR3 DNA sequence: TGTTTTCAGGCGGGCAGGGGGAGGACCGGGGAGCTGTTTTTT. Translation gives CFQAGRGRTGELFF.

The chain couples TRBV7-3 to TRBJ1-1; D is unresolved. The CDR3 has 12 residues. The germline CDR1 and CDR2 sequences are SGHTA and FQGTGA. The V and J ends lost 5 bases and 2 bases respectively, with 6 bases between them. In DNA, the CDR3 is TGTGCCAGCAGCGCAGCAAACACTGAAGCTTTCTTT. As protein: CASSAANTEAFF.

This chain links TRBV7-9 with TRBJ1-2; the D gene is possibly TRBD1 (6 bases). The CDR3 has 14 amino acids. The germline gives CDR1 SEHNR, CDR2 FQNEAQ (reference sequence). Trimming cost V 6 bases and J 7 bases, with 18 bases left between them. CDR3 sequence (DNA): TGTGCCAGCAGTTATACTACAGGGAGTAGTGGCTACACCTTC. Translating gives CASSYTTGSSGYTF.

The chain recombines TRBV9 with TRBJ2-2; TRBD2 agrees at 7 bases. CDR3 length: 17 residues. V lost 0 bases, J lost 8 bases, and 13 bases stayed unmatched. The germline gives CDR1 SGDLS, CDR2 YYNGEE. This chain's CDR3 is CASSVGGIAGVRGELFF. In DNA form, the CDR3 reads TGTGCCAGCAGCGTAGGCGGAATCGCGGGAGTAAGGGGGGAGCTGTTTTTT.

Comments on this clone: One end of the junction fails to match germline, which may point to a read error. This sample includes further DNA sequences coding for the same CDR3. The chain recombines TRBV6-6 with TRBJ1-5; D is undetermined. Germline CDR1 MNHNY, CDR2 SVGAGI (reference sequence). This CDR3 comprises 15 residues. CDR3 amino acids: CASSSRRAGNQPQHF. The CDR3 DNA sequence: TGTGCCAGTAGTTCCCGTCGTGCCGGAAATCAGCCCCAGCATTTT.

The rearrangement uses TRBV6-1 and TRBJ2-7; 12 positions match TRBD2. CDR1 and CDR2 from the germline V gene are MNHNS and SASEGT. This CDR3 spans 15 amino acids. The trim removed 3 bases at V and 12 bases at J, leaving 12 bases unmatched. For the CDR3, the DNA is TGTGCCAGCAGTGATTGGACTAGCGGGACGTTTCAGGGGTACTTC. Translating it yields CASSDWTSGTFQGYF.

The chain couples TRBV5-6 to TRBJ1-2; TRBD1 matches 7 bases. This CDR3 comprises 13 residues. V shed 2 bases, J shed 4 bases, and the junction held 2 bases outside the gene matches. The germline gives CDR1 SGHDT, CDR2 YYEEEE. The CDR3 sequence: CASSLGTAYGYTF. The CDR3 nucleotides are TGTGCCAGCAGCTTAGGGACAGCCTATGGCTACACCTTC.